These 17 T cell receptor beta chains were all obtained from the same sample, sequenced in a study of shared clonotypes between healthy human individuals. The assay was immunoSEQ multiplex PCR, and TCRdb's table has in-frame clones only and misses some. This sample has roughly 2.5 million clones, with just over 90% found just once. The sample was naive CD4+ T cells sorted from blood. Indicated subset: CD45RA+ positively selected. The receptors come from a man between 18 and 35 years old in good health.

The rearrangement uses TRBV5-6 and TRBJ1-6; maybe TRBD1 (5 bases). CDR1 and CDR2 from the germline V gene are SGHDT and YYEEEE. Trimming shortened V by 4 bases and J by 8 bases, and 13 bases separated the two germline ends. This CDR3 spans 14 amino acids. The CDR3 reads CASSPARGDSPLHF. In nucleotides, the CDR3 is TGTGCCAGCAGCCCGGCCCGGGGGGATTCACCCCTCCACTTT. The full variable domain, rest sourced from reference TRBV5-6 and TRBJ1-6, is DAGVTQSPTHLIKTRGQQVTLRCSPKSGHDTVSWYQQALGQGPQFIFQYYEEEERQRGNFPDRFSGHQFPNYSSELNVNALLLGDSALYLCASSPARGDSPLHFGNGTRLTVT.

The V gene is TRBV25-1, the J gene TRBJ2-2, with 8 bases lining up with TRBD2. This CDR3 comprises 17 residues. Trimming at V came to 1 base and at J to 0 bases, leaving 4 bases not matched to a gene. CDR1 is MGHDK, CDR2 SYGVNS, per germline. The CDR3 DNA is TGTGCCAGCAGTGAATTGGGTAGCGGGACGAACACCGGGGAGCTGTTTTTT. This codes for CASSELGSGTNTGELFF.

The chain combines TRBV28 with TRBJ2-7, with D perhaps matching TRBD1 or TRBD2 (6 bases each). The ends were cut back, 5 bases at V and 10 bases at J, with 21 bases in the middle. This CDR3 region has 14 residues. Per germline, CDR1 MDHEN and CDR2 SYDVKM. As DNA, the CDR3 is TGTGCCAGCAGTCCCCCGGGGGCGCACTACGCACAGTACTTC. As protein: CASSPPGAHYAQYF.

The CDR3 protein is CASKSQGFSVETQYF. In nucleotides, the CDR3 is TGTGCCAGCAAGTCACAGGGGTTTTCCGTAGAGACCCAGTACTTC. This sequence joins TRBV6-1 and TRBJ2-5; the match to TRBD1 covers 7 bases. Per germline, CDR1 MNHNS and CDR2 SASEGT. Unmatched junction bases numbered 12, after V lost 7 bases and J lost 4 bases. CDR3 length equals 15 residues.

This CDR3 reads CASSQGPFYNEQFF. DNA of the CDR3: TGTGCCAGCAGCCAGGGTCCATTCTACAATGAGCAGTTCTTC. This sequence joins TRBV11-2 and TRBJ2-1, with a tentative D call TRBD1 (5 bases). Germline assignment: CDR1 SGHAT and CDR2 FQNNGV. Trimming removed 5 bases from V and 3 bases from J, with 11 bases in between. This CDR3 region has 14 residues.

V and J are TRBV19 and TRBJ2-7, with D perhaps given as TRBD1 or TRBD2 (6 bases each). Trimming removed 6 bases from V and 4 bases from J, with 19 bases in between. The CDR3 runs to 15 residues. Germline CDR1 is LNHDA and CDR2 is SQIVND (reference sequence). CDR3 nucleotide sequence: TGTGCCAGTAGCATGGTTGTCGGGGGCCCATACGAGCAGTACTTC. The encoded protein is CASSMVVGGPYEQYF.

Note on this clone: Other DNA sequences in this sample translate to the same CDR3. The chain combines TRBV10-3 with TRBJ1-4; D is unclear. Germline-derived CDR1 and CDR2 are ENHRY and SYGVKD. The CDR3 runs to 15 residues. V was clipped by 0 bases and J by 0 bases, with 5 bases between them. The CDR3 protein is CAISESGATNEKLFF. CDR3 coding DNA: TGTGCCATCAGTGAGTCAGGCGCAACTAATGAAAAACTGTTTTTT.

The V call is TRBV10-2, the J call TRBJ2-7, with TRBD1 matching over 10 bases. The germline V gene encodes CDR1 WSHSY and CDR2 SAAADI. V was pared by 6 bases and J by 3 bases, with 8 bases of the junction left unmatched. This CDR3 region has 15 residues. The CDR3 protein is CASSPTRDRGYEQYF. In nucleotides, the CDR3 is TGCGCCAGCAGCCCCACGCGGGACAGGGGCTACGAGCAGTACTTC.

V and J are TRBV21-1 and TRBJ1-5; TRBD1 was called by the table and not checked on the DNA. TRBV21-1 is termed a pseudogene. The CDR3 has 14 residues. DNA for the CDR3: TGTGCCAGCAGCCCCAGACAGGGTGGTCAGCCCCAGCATTTT. Protein product: CASSPRQGGQPQHF.

The V call is TRBV29-1, the J call TRBJ1-2; possible D gene TRBD1, 5 bases. V lost 6 bases, J lost 4 bases, and 15 bases lay in between. Germline CDR1 and CDR2: SQVTM and ANQGSEA. The CDR3 consists of 13 residues. CDR3 loop: CSVVGQGSYGYTF. The CDR3 bases are TGCAGCGTGGTGGGGCAGGGCAGCTATGGCTACACCTTC. Using reference TRBV29-1 and TRBJ1-2 for the parts outside the CDR3, the full variable domain is SAVISQKPSRDICQRGTSLTIQCQVDSQVTMMFWYRQQPGQSLTLIATANQGSEATYESGFVIDKFPISRPNLTFSTLTVSNMSPEDSSIYLCSVVGQGSYGYTFGSGTRLTVV.

The chain carries TRBV16 and TRBJ1-5; D may be TRBD1 (6 bases). Trimming removed 4 bases at V and 7 bases at J, with 8 bases between. This CDR3 region has 12 residues. The germline gives CDR1 KGHSY, CDR2 FQNENV. The CDR3 spells CASSPQGQPQHF. In DNA, the CDR3 is TGTGCCAGCAGCCCCCAGGGGCAGCCCCAGCATTTT.

As for this clone: The same CDR3 arises from other DNA sequences in this sample as well. The J gene is TRBJ2-7, the V gene TRBV30; D might be TRBD2 (5 bases). Trimming pared 2 bases from V and 5 bases from J, leaving 10 bases between. The CDR3 runs to 12 residues. CDR1 is GTSNPN, CDR2 SVGIG, per germline (reference sequence). CDR3 in amino acids: CAWSPEGHEQYF. In DNA, the CDR3 is TGTGCCTGGAGTCCCGAGGGCCACGAGCAGTACTTC.

The CDR3 region has the DNA TGTGCCAGCAGTACAAGGACAGGGCAAAACTATGGCTACACCTTC. Translated, it gives CASSTRTGQNYGYTF. The chain recombines TRBV27 with TRBJ1-2; 8 bases are a match to TRBD1. CDR3 length: 15 residues. Per germline, CDR1 MNHEY and CDR2 SMNVEV (reference sequence). V lost 5 bases to trimming and J lost 2 bases; unmatched junction nucleotides: 7.

This clone was detected only a few times. The gene calls are TRBV10-1 and TRBJ2-2; D is unresolved. CDR1 WNHNN and CDR2 SYGVQD come from the germline V gene (reference sequence). This CDR3 has 14 residues. V lost 4 bases and J 0 bases, leaving 6 bases between the germline ends. The CDR3 bases are TGCGCCAGCAGTGCTGGTCCGAACACCGGGGAGCTGTTTTTT. Translating gives CASSAGPNTGELFF.

The chain employs TRBV30 and TRBJ1-1; a possible D gene is TRBD1 (6 bases). Germline assignment: CDR1 GTSNPN and CDR2 SVGIG (reference sequence). The CDR3 is 16 amino acids. V dropped 0 bases and J dropped 1 base, with 15 bases sitting between them. Here the CDR3 reads CAWSVRVTGQNTEAFF. CDR3 coding DNA: TGTGCCTGGAGTGTAAGGGTAACGGGACAGAACACTGAAGCTTTCTTT.

The V gene is TRBV7-2, the J gene TRBJ1-1; D not resolved. Looked up from germline, CDR1 is SGHTA and CDR2 is FQGNSA. The CDR3 is 13 amino acids. V was pared by 2 bases and J by 6 bases, with 10 bases between. CDR3 protein: CASSLFSISEAFF. CDR3 in DNA: TGTGCCAGCAGCTTATTCAGTATTTCTGAAGCTTTCTTT.

This clone was recorded once. The chain links TRBV2 to TRBJ2-5; 10 nucleotides agree with TRBD1. The CDR3 is made up of 19 amino acids. J lost 1 base, V lost 4 bases, and 15 bases had no gene match. From germline, CDR1 is SNHLY and CDR2 FYNNEI. Here the CDR3 reads CASSASPGQGFLIQETQYF. Written as DNA, the CDR3 is TGTGCCAGCAGTGCCTCACCGGGACAGGGGTTTTTAATCCAAGAGACCCAGTACTTC.